This paragraph covers one TCR beta chain sequence. Its antigen has not been determined. Base quality data are lacking; no much larger clone is found one base away. This entry comes from a study of blood T cells in healthy people across ages (dated by TCRdb to the mid-2010s). With regard to the full study: In model experiments, template switching captured about one uniquely barcoded TCR beta cDNA molecule for every two T cells. Using deep sequencing normalized with unique cDNA molecular identifiers, the study measured how TCR beta repertoire diversity changes with age. The donors were split into four age groups: young (average around 15 years), middle-aged (39), aged (over 55) and long-lived (approximately 80). For two donors (one aged 18 to 30 and one aged 80 or older), the study analyzed two additional independent replicas of 1 million unique cDNA reads from the same blood draw.

Donors were 39 systemically healthy Caucasian individuals from Russia aged roughly 6 to 90 years. Ten milliliters of peripheral blood were collected from each donor into EDTA-treated Vacutainer tubes. PBMCs were isolated by Ficoll-Paque density-gradient centrifugation, with at least 7 million obtained per sample. Total RNA was extracted from PBMCs with Trizol reagent, with at least 6 micrograms obtained per sample. Naive CD45RAhigh/CD27high T cell percentages were measured by flow cytometry on a PBMC aliquot from every donor. Library preparation used 5' RACE. Instrument used: Illumina HiSeq 2500. A second about 7 to 11 cycle PCR used a sample-barcoded 5' primer and a J-beta primer mix. A template-switch 5' adaptor carrying 12 random nucleotides introduced a unique molecular identifier onto each TCR beta cDNA molecule. Each sample yielded at least 2.5 million CDR3-containing paired-end reads. The Mint cDNA synthesis kit, primed by a TRBC-specific oligonucleotide, was used to synthesize first-strand cDNA from all RNA. Following uracil-DNA glycosylase treatment, a first 18-cycle PCR with universal primers M1SS and BC2_uni_R was performed on all cDNA. In the paper's pipeline: Each sample was normalized by randomly selecting 1 million high-quality reads, each carrying a distinct molecular identifier. Reads sharing molecular identifiers were discarded rather than binned into consensus sequences. MiTCR, run with a Q25 quality threshold and the strictest error-elimination algorithm, handled CDR3 identification, clonotype clustering and error correction. A nonparametric unseen species model with Euler transformation was used to estimate lower-bound total TCR beta diversity. TCRdb reran the public reads through fastp at Q25 and MiXCR, keeping productive beta chains. CDR3 protein sequences are deduplicated, and each keeps its most common genes and DNA. The V and J calls shown here were made by TCRdb, not taken from the authors' results. Here the sample has roughly 1,100,000 distinct CDR3 sequences; around 25% occur a single time. The biggest ten clones account for 0.75% of the sample.

What the study reported, not specific to this receptor: The percentage of naive T cells measured by flow cytometry correlated strongly with observed TCR beta diversity. Bulk unsorted PBMC profiling prevented conclusive comparison of naive and antigen-experienced compartments. Estimates of total diversity based on one million sequenced T cells were considered lower bounds and underestimates. Compared with the aged group, the long-lived group had more naive CD4+ T cells, fewer expanded clones and increased TCR diversity, a pattern suggesting age selection. As age increased, observed TCR beta diversity per million T cells dropped in a roughly linear way, and a significant reduction was already evident by age around 41. Because donor CMV infection status was unknown, age-related changes in expanded clonotypes were potentially confounded.

Taken from cysteine to phenylalanine, the CDR3 has 16 residues. CDR3 DNA only is kept here, 48 bases in frame from base 1. V lost 4 bases and J lost 8 bases; the stretch between them is 21 bases long. CDR1 LGHDT and CDR2 YNNKEL are derived from the germline V gene (reference sequence). The same data also went into a second study, on T cells of mothers and their children. Per that second paper: The donors were nine systemically healthy Caucasian individuals, made up of three mothers and their six children. cDNA synthesis consumed the entire amount of extracted RNA, loaded at approximately 1.6 ug RNA in each 15 ul reaction. In the second PCR, sample barcodes and 2-4 random nucleotides were introduced via the M1S primer. More than 8.5 million TCR beta CDR3 reads were obtained from each mother, and about 3 million reads were obtained from each child. TCR recombination output is similarly shaped by thymic selection in related and unrelated pairs, with a minor effect exerted by inherited differences. Normalized repertoire overlap was always slightly but never significantly higher in related than unrelated mother-child pairs. No persistent microchimeric T cell clones were detected, at a sensitivity of approximately 110 clones per million clonotypes. To look for features that set related mother-child pairs apart from unrelated individuals, the researchers ran deep NGS to compare the TCR beta repertoires of mothers and children. Mothers averaged 40 +/- 4 years of age and children averaged roughly 10 +/- 4 years. After adapters were ligated using NEBNext reagents, the libraries underwent 100+100 nt paired-end sequencing on an Illumina HiSeq 2000. Mother and child libraries were prepared a month apart and sequenced in separate runs to prevent cross-contamination. Each donor had between about 450,000 and 2,100,000 distinct TCR beta clonotypes identified. Naive TCR beta clonotypes were estimated from low-frequency clonotypes matched to each donor's FACS-determined naive share, without sorting.

Material for sequencing was blood. The clonotype comes from a girl aged 2-10 years in good health. The receptor chain draws on TRBV3-1 and TRBJ2-1; the best D guess is TRBD2, with 6 bases matching. In nucleotide form, the sequence is TGTGCCAGCAGCCCTGGCGGGGAGGTTAATTGGGATGAGCAGTTCTTC. It translates as CASSPGGEVNWDEQFF.